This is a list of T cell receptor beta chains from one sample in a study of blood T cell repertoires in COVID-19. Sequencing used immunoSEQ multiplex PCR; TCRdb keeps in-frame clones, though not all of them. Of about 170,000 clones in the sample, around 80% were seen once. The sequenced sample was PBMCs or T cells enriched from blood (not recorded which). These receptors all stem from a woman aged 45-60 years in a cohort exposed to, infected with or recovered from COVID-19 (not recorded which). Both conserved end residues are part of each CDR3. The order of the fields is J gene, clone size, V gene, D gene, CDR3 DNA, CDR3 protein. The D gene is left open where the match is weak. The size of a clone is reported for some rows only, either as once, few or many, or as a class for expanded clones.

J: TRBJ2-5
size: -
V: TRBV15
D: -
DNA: TGTGCCACCAGCAATGACCGGGAAGAGACCCAGTACTTC
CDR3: CATSNDREETQYF

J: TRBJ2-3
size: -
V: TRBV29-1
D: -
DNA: TGCAGCGTTATAGCTAGCACAGATACGCAGTATTTT
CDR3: CSVIASTDTQYF

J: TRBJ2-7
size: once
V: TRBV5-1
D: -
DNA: TGCGCCAGCACCGTAGAGGGACTTTCCTACGAGCAGTACTTC
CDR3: CASTVEGLSYEQYF

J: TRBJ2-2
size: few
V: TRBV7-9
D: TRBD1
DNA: TGTGCCAGCAGCTTAGGGCACCGGGACAGGGGCAACACCGGGGAGCTGTTTTTT
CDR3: CASSLGHRDRGNTGELFF

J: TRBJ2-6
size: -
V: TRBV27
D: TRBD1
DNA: TGTGCCAGCAGTGGGGACAGGGCTGGGGCCAACGTCCTGACTTTC
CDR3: CASSGDRAGANVLTF

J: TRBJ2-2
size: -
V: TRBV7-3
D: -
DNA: TGTGCCAGTCGATTGACTAGTTCTGCCGGGGAGCTGTTTTTT
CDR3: CASRLTSSAGELFF

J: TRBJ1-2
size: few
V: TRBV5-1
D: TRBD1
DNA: TGCGCCAGCAGCCCGGGACAGGGGGCCTCTGGCTACACCTTC
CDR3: CASSPGQGASGYTF

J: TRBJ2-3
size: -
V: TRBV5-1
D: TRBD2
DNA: TGCGCCAGCAGCTACGGGACTAGCTCCCGAGCAGATACGCAGTATTTT
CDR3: CASSYGTSSRADTQYF

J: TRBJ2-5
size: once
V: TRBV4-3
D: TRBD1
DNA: TGCGCCAGCAGCCAAGGCTGGGGGACAGGGTTAGTAGAGACCCAGTACTTC
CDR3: CASSQGWGTGLVETQYF

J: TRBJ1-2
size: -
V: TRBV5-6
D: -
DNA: TGTGCCAGCAGCTCAGGGTTGCGGGAATATGGCTACACCTTC
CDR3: CASSSGLREYGYTF

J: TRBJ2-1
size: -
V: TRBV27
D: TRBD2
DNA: TGTGCCAGCAATGTCCGACTAGCGGGGGACAATGAGCAGTTCTTC
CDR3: CASNVRLAGDNEQFF

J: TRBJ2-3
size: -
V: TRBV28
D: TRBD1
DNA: TGTGCCAGCAGCGGGCAGACAGGGGTAACAGATACGCAGTATTTT
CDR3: CASSGQTGVTDTQYF

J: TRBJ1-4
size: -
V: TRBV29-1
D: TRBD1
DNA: TGCAGCGTTTTATTACAGGGGCGAGCAACTAATGAAAAACTGTTTTTT
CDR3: CSVLLQGRATNEKLFF

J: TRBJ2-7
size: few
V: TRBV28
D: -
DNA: TGTGCCAGCAATGGGCCCCTCGAGCAGTACTTC
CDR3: CASNGPLEQYF

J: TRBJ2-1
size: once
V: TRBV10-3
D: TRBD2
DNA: TGTGCCATCAGTGAGGCCGGGACTAATCGTGAGCAGTTCTTC
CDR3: CAISEAGTNREQFF

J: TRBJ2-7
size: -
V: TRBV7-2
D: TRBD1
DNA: TGTGCCAGCAGCTACCGGACAGGGGATGAGTACGAGCAGTACTTC
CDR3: CASSYRTGDEYEQYF

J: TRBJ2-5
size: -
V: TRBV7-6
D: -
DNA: TGTGCCAGCAGCGTTAATTACCAAGAGACCCAGTACTTC
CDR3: CASSVNYQETQYF

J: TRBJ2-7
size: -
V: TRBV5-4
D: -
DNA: TGTGCCAGCAGCGCCGATGGGACTCAAGGAACCAACGAGCAGTACTTC
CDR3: CASSADGTQGTNEQYF

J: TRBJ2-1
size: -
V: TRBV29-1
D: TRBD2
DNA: TGCAGCGTTGAAGGCGGGAGGGGATACAATGAGCAGTTCTTC
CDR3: CSVEGGRGYNEQFF

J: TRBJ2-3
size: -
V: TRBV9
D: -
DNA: TGTGCCAGCAGCGTAGCCTCAGATACGCAGTATTTT
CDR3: CASSVASDTQYF

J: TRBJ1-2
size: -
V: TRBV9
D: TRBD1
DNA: TGTGCCAGCAGCGCCGGACAGGGGGCGATAGTCGTGGGGTATGGCTACACCTTC
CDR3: CASSAGQGAIVVGYGYTF

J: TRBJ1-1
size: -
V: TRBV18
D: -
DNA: TGTGCCAGCTCGCCGGCGGGGGTGATCAGTAGGGAAGCTTTCTTT
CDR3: CASSPAGVISREAFF

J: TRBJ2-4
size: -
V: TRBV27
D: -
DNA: TGTGCCAGCAGTTCGCCGGTCCGGGAAAACATTCAGTACTTC
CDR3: CASSSPVRENIQYF

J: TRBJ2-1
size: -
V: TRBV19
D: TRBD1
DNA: TGTGCCAGTAGCACGACAGGGGGCGGTGAGCAGTTCTTC
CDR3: CASSTTGGGEQFF

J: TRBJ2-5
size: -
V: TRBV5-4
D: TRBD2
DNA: TGTGCCAGCAGCTTTGGCGGGAGCGCCCAAGAGACCCAGTACTTC
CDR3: CASSFGGSAQETQYF

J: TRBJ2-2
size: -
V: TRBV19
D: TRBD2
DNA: TGTGCCAGTAGTCGGACTAGCGAGAACACCGGGGAGCTGTTTTTT
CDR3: CASSRTSENTGELFF

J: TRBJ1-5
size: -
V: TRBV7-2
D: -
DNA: TGTGCCAGCAGCCTCGGACAGAGGGATCAGCCCCAGCATTTT
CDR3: CASSLGQRDQPQHF

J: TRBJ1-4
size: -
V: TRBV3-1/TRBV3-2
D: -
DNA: TGTGCCAGCAGCCAAGACCCGAGGGCACAGATTAATGAAAAACTGTTTTTT
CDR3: CASSQDPRAQINEKLFF

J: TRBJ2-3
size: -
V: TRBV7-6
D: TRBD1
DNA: TGTGCCAGCAGCTTACTGGGACAGACAACTAGCACAGATACGCAGTATTTT
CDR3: CASSLLGQTTSTDTQYF

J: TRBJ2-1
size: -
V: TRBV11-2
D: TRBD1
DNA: TGTGCCAGCGCCTCGGGACAGGGGGCCGGTGAGCAGTTCTTC
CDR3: CASASGQGAGEQFF

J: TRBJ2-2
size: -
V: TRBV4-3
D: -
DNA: TGCGCCAGCAGCCAACTGAGCCGTGCCACCGGGGAGCTGTTTTTT
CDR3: CASSQLSRATGELFF

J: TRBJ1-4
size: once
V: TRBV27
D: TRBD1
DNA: TGTGCCAGCAGTCCCTGGGACAGGGCTAATGAAAAACTGTTTTTT
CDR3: CASSPWDRANEKLFF

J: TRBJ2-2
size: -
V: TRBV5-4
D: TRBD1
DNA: TGTGCCAGCAGCTTGGACAGGGGGAACACCGGGGAGCTGTTTTTT
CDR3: CASSLDRGNTGELFF

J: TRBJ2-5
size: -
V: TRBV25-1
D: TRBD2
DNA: TGTGCCAGCAGTGAGCGACTAGCGGGAGGAGAGACCCAGTACTTC
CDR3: CASSERLAGGETQYF

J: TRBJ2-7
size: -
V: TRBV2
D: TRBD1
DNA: TGTGCCACAAAGAACCCGGGACAGGGAACCTACGAGCAGTACTTC
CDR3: CATKNPGQGTYEQYF

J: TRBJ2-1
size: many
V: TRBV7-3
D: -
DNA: TGTGCCAGCAGCTCAGCCAACGGAGGGAGCTCCTACAATGAGCAGTTCTTC
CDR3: CASSSANGGSSYNEQFF

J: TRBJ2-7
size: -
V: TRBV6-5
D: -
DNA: TGTGCCAGCAGGCCAAGCGGCCACCTCTACGAGCAGTACTTC
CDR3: CASRPSGHLYEQYF

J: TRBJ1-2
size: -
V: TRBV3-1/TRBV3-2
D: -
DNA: TGTGCCAGCAGCTCCAGGCCTCTTGGTGGCTACACCTTC
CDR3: CASSSRPLGGYTF

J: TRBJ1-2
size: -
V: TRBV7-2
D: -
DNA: TGTGCCAGCAGCGTCAGGGGTAACACCTATGGCTACACCTTC
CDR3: CASSVRGNTYGYTF

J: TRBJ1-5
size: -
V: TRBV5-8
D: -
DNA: TGTGCCAGCAGCCGTCGCCTTCGGGAGGGTTTCGGCAATCAGCCCCAGCATTTT
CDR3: CASSRRLREGFGNQPQHF

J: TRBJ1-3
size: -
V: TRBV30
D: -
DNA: TGTGCCTGGAGTGATCGGAACACCATATATTTT
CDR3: CAWSDRNTIYF

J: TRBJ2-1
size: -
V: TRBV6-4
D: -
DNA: TGTGCCAGCAGTCGGGAGTCGGGAGTTCGGGATGAGCAGTTCTTC
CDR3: CASSRESGVRDEQFF

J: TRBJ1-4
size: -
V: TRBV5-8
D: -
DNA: TGTGCCAGCAGTCTAGAGTTTGGGAGGGGATCGCGTGAAAAACTGTTTTTT
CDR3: CASSLEFGRGSREKLFF

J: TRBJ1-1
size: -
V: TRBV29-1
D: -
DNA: TGCAGCGCTCTCGACAGACAAAACACTGAAGCTTTCTTT
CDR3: CSALDRQNTEAFF

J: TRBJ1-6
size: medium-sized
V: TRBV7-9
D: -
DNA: TGTGCCAGCAGCGCGGGGTTTTCACCCCTCCACTTT
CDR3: CASSAGFSPLHF

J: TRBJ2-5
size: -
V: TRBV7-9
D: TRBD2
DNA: TGTGCCAGCAGAGAAAGCGGGAGTTTCGCGGCCCAGTACTTC
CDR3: CASRESGSFAAQYF

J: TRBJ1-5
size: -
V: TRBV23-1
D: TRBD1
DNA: TGCGCCAGCAGTCAATCAGTGACAGGGGCCCTTTATAGCAATCAGCCCCAGCATTTT
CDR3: CASSQSVTGALYSNQPQHF

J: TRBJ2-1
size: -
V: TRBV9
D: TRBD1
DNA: TGTGCCAGCAGCGTAGGCTTCGGGGACAGGGGAAACGATGAGCAGTTCTTC
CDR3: CASSVGFGDRGNDEQFF